This T cell receptor (beta chain) was recorded in a study of CD8+ T cells in alopecia areata. This clone was counted only a few times. The germline V gene has CDR1 SQVTM and CDR2 ANQGSEA. This CDR3 is 11 amino acids long. V shed 2 bases and J shed 6 bases, with 5 bases lying between them. RNA, once extracted, was reverse transcribed into cDNA for use as the sequencing template. Generated by immunoSEQ multiplex PCR, the TCRdb table keeps only in-frame clones and is missing some. The sample yields around 200,000 clones, around 63% seen once. V gene TRBV29-1 combines with J gene TRBJ2-1; no firm D call. The starting material was CD4+ T cells sorted from blood, obtained at week 0. The TCR sequence derives from a human donor with alopecia areata. Here the CDR3 DNA reads TGCAGCGTTGAATTGGCCAATGAGCAGTTCTTC. It translates to CSVELANEQFF.